The present entry profiles one TCR beta chain with its context. Time point described: pretreatment peripheral blood. All patients handed over anywhere from 1 to 8 samples, pretreatment and on-treatment. This specimen belongs to a study of PD-L1 blockade in urothelial cancer. For the study at large: It was in the mid-2010s that patients started atezolizumab at 1,200 mg intravenously every 3 weeks. Researchers looked at the blood 3 weeks (second dose) and 6 weeks after treatment began. A median approximately 150,000 T cells were found in blood samples.

The repertoire was sequenced with immunoSEQ multiplex PCR; TCRdb's copy has only in-frame clones and lacks some. The data show roughly 90,000 clones, roughly 90% seen once. V lost 2 bases, J lost 12 bases, and 8 bases lay in between. Germline CDR1 and CDR2: DFQATT and SNEGSKA (reference sequence). The CDR3 totals 10 residues. This specimen consisted of PBMCs, obtained around atezolizumab (anti-PD-L1) treatment. The clonotype was recovered from a woman aged 80 or over with urothelial cancer. The rearrangement uses TRBV20-1 and TRBJ2-1, with D tentatively TRBD2 (5 bases). This CDR3 is CSARIGRQFF. The CDR3 nucleotides are TGCAGTGCTAGAATTGGGAGGCAGTTCTTC.